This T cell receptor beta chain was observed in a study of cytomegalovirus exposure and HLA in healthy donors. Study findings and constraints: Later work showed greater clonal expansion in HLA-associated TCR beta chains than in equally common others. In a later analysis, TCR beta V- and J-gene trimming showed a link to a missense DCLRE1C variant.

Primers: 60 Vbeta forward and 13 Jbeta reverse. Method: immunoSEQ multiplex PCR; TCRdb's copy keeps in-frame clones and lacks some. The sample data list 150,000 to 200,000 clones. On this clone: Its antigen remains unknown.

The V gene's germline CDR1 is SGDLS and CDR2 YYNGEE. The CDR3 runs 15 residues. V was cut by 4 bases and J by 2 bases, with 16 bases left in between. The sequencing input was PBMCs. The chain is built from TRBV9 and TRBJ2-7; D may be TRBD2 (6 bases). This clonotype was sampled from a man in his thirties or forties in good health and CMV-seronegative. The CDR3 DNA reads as TGTGCCAGCAGCTCCCAGTGGGGGAGGACCTACGAGCAGTACTTC. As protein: CASSSQWGRTYEQYF.